This TCR beta chain was found in a study of cytomegalovirus exposure and HLA in healthy donors. At the level of the study: Roughly 180 million T cells yielded about 120 million unique TCR beta sequences, as an earlier analysis found.

The PCR employed 60 Vbeta primers together with 13 Jbeta primers. Methods used by the authors: Counted up in a later analysis, unique TCR beta chains came to some 72 million, with around 11 million shared. Produced via immunoSEQ multiplex PCR; TCRdb's table is partial and in-frame only. V and J calls and clone size are copied from that table; D and trimming were computed from the DNA. The sample holds about 180,000 clones, roughly 79% seen once. To note about this clone: Its antigen is as yet unknown.

Germline lookup yields CDR1 SGDLS and CDR2 YYNGEE. There are 17 residues in the CDR3. V lost 4 bases and J lost 1, with 18 bases in between. Study-level results: Later analysis indicated greater clonal expansion among HLA-associated TCR beta chains than among equally common other chains. Earlier findings revealed that most TCR beta V segments proved productive either about 90% or about 30% of the time.

What was sequenced was PBMCs. This receptor was obtained from a male donor in good health and CMV-seronegative. V is TRBV9 and J is TRBJ1-3; D perhaps matches TRBD1 (6 bases). CDR3 amino acids: CASSPSGGGASGNTIYF. The CDR3 DNA reads as TGTGCCAGCAGCCCCTCCGGTGGGGGGGCTTCTGGAAACACCATATATTTT.